Below, 5 T cell receptor beta chains from the same sample are listed, as sequenced in a study of shared clonotypes between healthy human individuals. Assay used: immunoSEQ multiplex PCR; TCRdb lists only in-frame clones, some missing. Of roughly 1,800,000 clones in the sample, approximately 94% were seen once. It was CD45RO-negative cells, positively selected for CCR7, that made up naive CD8 cells, with terminally differentiated effector memory CD45RA+ cells excluded. Sequenced sample: naive CD8+ T cells sorted from blood. All receptors derive from a man aged 18-30 years in good health.

J is TRBJ2-6 and V is TRBV27; weak D call: TRBD1 (5 bases). Per germline, CDR1 MNHEY and CDR2 SMNVEV (reference sequence). The CDR3 runs 17 residues. Trimming removed 5 bases at V and 2 bases at J, with 16 bases between. The CDR3 bases are TGTGCCAGCAGTCAACAGGTGCGAGAGGCTGGGGCCAACGTCCTGACTTTC. Translating gives CASSQQVREAGANVLTF.

The chain joins TRBV4-1 to TRBJ2-1; the match to TRBD2 covers 10 bases. CDR1 and CDR2 (germline): MGHRA, YSYEKL. The CDR3 loop spans 18 amino acids. V shed 7 bases, J shed 5 bases, and the junction held 17 bases outside the gene matches. The DNA of the CDR3 is TGCGCCAGCACATTTAAGCCCGAGGGGCTAGCGGGAGACAATGAGCAGTTCTTC. Protein sequence: CASTFKPEGLAGDNEQFF.

The gene calls are TRBV16 and TRBJ1-1; D gene ambiguous. Looked up from germline, CDR1 is KGHSY and CDR2 is FQNENV. V was trimmed by 1 base and J by 1 base, leaving 4 bases between them. The CDR3 is made up of 13 amino acids. CDR3 amino acids: CASSQLGNTEAFF. CDR3 in DNA: TGTGCCAGCAGCCAATTGGGGAACACTGAAGCTTTCTTT.

A note on this clone: This may come from a read error, since a much larger clone is one base off. The gene calls are TRBV19 and TRBJ2-3; the match to TRBD2 covers 11 bases. The CDR3 is made up of 19 amino acids. The germline V gene has CDR1 LNHDA and CDR2 SQIVND (reference sequence). The CDR3 nucleotides are TGTACCACCGCGACGGGGCTAGCGGGAGGCCCGGGGTTGGAAGATACGCAGTATTTT. This sequence encodes CTTATGLAGGPGLEDTQYF.

V is TRBV10-1 and J is TRBJ2-3; TRBD1 aligns across 7 bases. This CDR3 is built from 15 residues. V lost 2 bases and J lost 2; bases outside the gene matches: 4. Per germline, CDR1 WNHNN and CDR2 SYGVQD (reference sequence). This chain's CDR3 is CASSEGDSTTDTQYF. CDR3 bases: TGCGCCAGCAGTGAGGGGGACAGCACCACAGATACGCAGTATTTT.